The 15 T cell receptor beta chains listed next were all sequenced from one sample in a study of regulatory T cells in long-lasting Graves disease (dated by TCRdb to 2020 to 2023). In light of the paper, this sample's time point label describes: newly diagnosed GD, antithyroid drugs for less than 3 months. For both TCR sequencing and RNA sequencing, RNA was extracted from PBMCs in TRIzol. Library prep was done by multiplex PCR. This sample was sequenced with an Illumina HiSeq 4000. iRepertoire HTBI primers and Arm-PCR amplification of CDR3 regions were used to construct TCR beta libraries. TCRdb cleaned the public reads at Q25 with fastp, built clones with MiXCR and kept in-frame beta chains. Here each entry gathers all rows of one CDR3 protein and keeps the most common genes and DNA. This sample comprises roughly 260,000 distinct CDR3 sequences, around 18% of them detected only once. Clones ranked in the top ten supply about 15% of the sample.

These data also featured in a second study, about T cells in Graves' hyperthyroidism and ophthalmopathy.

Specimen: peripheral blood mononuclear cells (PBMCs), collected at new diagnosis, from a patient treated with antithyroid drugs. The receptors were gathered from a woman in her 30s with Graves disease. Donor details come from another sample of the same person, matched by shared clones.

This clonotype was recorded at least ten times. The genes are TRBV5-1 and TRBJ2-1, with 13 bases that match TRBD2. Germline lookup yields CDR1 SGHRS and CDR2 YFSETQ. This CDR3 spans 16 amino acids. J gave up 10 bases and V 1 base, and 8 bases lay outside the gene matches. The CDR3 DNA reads TGCGCCAGCAGCTTGAGAACTAGCGGGGGGGCCCCCGAGCAGTTCTTC. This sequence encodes CASSLRTSGGAPEQFF.

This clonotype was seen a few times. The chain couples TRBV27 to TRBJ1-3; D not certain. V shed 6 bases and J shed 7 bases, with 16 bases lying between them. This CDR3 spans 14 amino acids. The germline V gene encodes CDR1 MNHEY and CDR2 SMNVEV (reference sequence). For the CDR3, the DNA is TGTGCCAGCAGCCCCGGAGCTCTGGGGAACACCATATATTTT. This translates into CASSPGALGNTIYF.

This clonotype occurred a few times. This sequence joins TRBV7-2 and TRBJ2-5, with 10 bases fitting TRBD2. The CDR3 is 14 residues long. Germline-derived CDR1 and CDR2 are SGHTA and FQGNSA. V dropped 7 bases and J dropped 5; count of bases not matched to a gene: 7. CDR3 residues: CASNLAGAGETQYF. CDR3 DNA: TGTGCCAGCAACCTAGCGGGGGCCGGGGAGACCCAGTACTTC.

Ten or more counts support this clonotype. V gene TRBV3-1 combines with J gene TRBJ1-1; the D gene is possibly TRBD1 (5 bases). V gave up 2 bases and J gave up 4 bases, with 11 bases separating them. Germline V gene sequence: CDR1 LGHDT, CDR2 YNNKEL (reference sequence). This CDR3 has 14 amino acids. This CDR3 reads CASSQLDISTEAFF. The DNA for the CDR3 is TGTGCCAGCAGCCAATTGGACATAAGCACTGAAGCTTTCTTT.

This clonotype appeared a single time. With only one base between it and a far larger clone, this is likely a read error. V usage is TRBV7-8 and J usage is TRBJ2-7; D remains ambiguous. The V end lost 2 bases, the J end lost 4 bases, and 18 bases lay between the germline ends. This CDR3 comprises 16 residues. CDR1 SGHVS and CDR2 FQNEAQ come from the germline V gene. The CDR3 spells CASSLFAGGGDYEQYF. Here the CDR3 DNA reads TGTGCCAGCAGCTTATTTGCCGGCGGCGGTGATTACGAGCAGTACTTC.

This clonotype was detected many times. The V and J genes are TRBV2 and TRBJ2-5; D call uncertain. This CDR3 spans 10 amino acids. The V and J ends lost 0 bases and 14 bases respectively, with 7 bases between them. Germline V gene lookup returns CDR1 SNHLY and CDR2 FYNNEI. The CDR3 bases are TGTGCCAGCAGTGAAGCGTTAAAATACTTC. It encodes CASSEALKYF.

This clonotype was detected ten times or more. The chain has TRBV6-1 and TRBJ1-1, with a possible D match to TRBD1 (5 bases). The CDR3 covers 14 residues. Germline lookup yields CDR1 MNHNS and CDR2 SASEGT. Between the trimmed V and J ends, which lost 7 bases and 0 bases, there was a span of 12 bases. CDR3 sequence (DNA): TGTGCCAGCAAACTGGACACGATGAACACTGAAGCTTTCTTT. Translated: CASKLDTMNTEAFF.

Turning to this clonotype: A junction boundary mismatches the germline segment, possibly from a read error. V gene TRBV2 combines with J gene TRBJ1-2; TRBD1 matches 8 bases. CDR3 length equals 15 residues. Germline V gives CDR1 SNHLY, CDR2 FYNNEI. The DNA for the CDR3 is TGTGCCAGCAGGGAAGACGGGACAGGCAACTATGGCTACACCTTC. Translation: CASREDGTGNYGYTF.

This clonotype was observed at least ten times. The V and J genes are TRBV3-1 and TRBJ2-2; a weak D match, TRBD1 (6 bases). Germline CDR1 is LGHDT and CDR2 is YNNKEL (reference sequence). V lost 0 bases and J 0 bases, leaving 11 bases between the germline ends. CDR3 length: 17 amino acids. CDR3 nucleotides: TGTGCCAGCAGCCAAGATGGGACATTCGCGAACACCGGGGAGCTGTTTTTT. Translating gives CASSQDGTFANTGELFF.

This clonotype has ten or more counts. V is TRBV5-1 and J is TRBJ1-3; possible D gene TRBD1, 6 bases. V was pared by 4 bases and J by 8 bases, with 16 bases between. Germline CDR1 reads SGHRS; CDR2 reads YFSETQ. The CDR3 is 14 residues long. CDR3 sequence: CASSSYRESDTIYF. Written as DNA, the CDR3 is TGCGCCAGCAGCAGCTACAGGGAGTCGGACACCATATATTTT.

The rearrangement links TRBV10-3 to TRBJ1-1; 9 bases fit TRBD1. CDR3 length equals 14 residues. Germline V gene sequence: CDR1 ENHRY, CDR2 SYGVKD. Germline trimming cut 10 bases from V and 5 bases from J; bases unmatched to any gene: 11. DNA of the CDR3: TGTGCCACCCAGATGGACAGGGGAATAACTGAAGCTTTCTTT. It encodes CATQMDRGITEAFF.

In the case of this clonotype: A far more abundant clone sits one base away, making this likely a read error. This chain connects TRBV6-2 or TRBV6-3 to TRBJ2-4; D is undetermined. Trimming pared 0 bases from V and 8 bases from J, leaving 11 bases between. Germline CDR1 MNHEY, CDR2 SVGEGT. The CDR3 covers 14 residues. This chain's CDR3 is CASSYSGRPDIQYF. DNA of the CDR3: TGTGCCAGCAGTTACTCCGGCAGACCAGACATTCAGTACTTC.

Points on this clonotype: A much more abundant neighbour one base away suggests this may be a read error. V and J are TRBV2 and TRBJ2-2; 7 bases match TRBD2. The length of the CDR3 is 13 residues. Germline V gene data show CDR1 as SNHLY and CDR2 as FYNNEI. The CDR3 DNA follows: TGTGCCGCCGTCGGGGGGAACGCCGGGGAGCTGTTTTTT. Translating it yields CAAVGGNAGELFF.

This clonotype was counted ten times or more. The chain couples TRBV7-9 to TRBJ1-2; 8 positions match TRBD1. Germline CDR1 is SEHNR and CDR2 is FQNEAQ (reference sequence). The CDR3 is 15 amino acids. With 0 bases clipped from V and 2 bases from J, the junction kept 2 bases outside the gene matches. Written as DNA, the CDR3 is TGTGCCAGCAGCTTAGCGCAGGGGGCCAACTATGGCTACACCTTC. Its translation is CASSLAQGANYGYTF.

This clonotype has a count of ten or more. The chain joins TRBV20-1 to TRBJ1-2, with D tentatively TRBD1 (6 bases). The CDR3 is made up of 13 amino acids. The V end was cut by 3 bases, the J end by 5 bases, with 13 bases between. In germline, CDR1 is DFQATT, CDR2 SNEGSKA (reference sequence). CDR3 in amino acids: CSASAGADYGYTF. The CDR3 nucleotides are TGCAGTGCTAGTGCGGGGGCAGATTATGGCTACACCTTC.